The 29 T cell receptor beta chains below all came from one sample that was sequenced in a study of beta chain features in type 1 diabetes (dated by TCRdb to the late 2010s). These receptors' targets are unknown. The research as a whole found: A moderate but significant shortening of TCRB CDR3 length was observed in type 1 diabetes patients in all four CD4+ subsets.

The library came from the immunoSEQ multiplex PCR assay. All of the isolated RNA was reverse transcribed with the High Capacity cDNA Reverse Transcription Kit, so expressed TCRB transcripts were sequenced. What TCRdb holds here is the immuneACCESS table cut down to in-frame rearrangements. Part of the clones is not present; checked against another copy, under half of the missing clones reflect an unresolved V gene, and the others are unexplained. The sample table records about 120,000 clones; about 16% of these occur just once. The ten largest clones capture around 2.5% of the sample. Sequenced sample: central memory CD4+ T cells from blood. These receptors came from a man aged 30 to 45 with type 1 diabetes.

The rearrangement joins TRBV5-1 to TRBJ2-2; D may be TRBD1 (6 bases). Germline CDR1 reads SGHRS; CDR2 reads YFSETQ. V was shortened by 4 bases and J by 0 bases, with 10 bases between the two germline ends. CDR3 length: 15 residues. The CDR3 loop is CASSHGQPNTGELFF. The CDR3 nucleotides read TGCGCCAGCAGCCATGGACAGCCGAACACCGGGGAGCTGTTTTTT. Full variable domain (remainder filled in from reference TRBV5-1 and TRBJ2-2): KAGVTQTPRYLIKTRGQQVTLSCSPISGHRSVSWYQQTPGQGLQFLFEYFSETQRNKGNFPGRFSGRQFSNSRSEMNVSTLELGDSALYLCASSHGQPNTGELFFGEGSRLTVL.

This clone was counted a few times. Given a much more abundant clone one base away, this may be a read error. This specimen includes other DNA sequences encoding the same CDR3. The chain carries TRBV25-1 and TRBJ2-1; D unclear. Trimming pared 4 bases from V and 4 bases from J, leaving 2 bases between. This CDR3 spans 11 amino acids. CDR1 is MGHDK, CDR2 SYGVNS, per germline. The CDR3: CASSGYNEQFF. The CDR3 coding sequence is TGTGCCAGCAGTGGTTACAATGAGCAGTTCTTC.

This clone was recorded once. The V gene is TRBV9, the J gene TRBJ2-1; 7 bases agree with TRBD2. This CDR3 has 15 residues. Germline V lookup: CDR1 SGDLS, CDR2 YYNGEE. Unmatched junction bases numbered 5, after V lost 1 base and J lost 4 bases. CDR3 nucleotide sequence: TGTGCCAGCAGCGTAATTGCGGGGGTTTACAATGAGCAGTTCTTC. It specifies CASSVIAGVYNEQFF.

This clone was recorded a few times. The chain couples TRBV4-3 to TRBJ2-1, with 10 bases aligning to TRBD2. The CDR3 totals 17 residues. The germline V gene has CDR1 LGHNA and CDR2 YSLEER. The V gene end was trimmed by 4 bases and the J gene end by 3 bases; junction bases not matched to a gene: 9. This CDR3 is CASSLLPLAGDYNEQFF. Written as DNA, the CDR3 is TGCGCCAGCAGCCTTCTTCCTCTAGCGGGGGACTACAATGAGCAGTTCTTC.

Ten or more counts support this clone. The chain links TRBV9 to TRBJ2-2, with 7 bases fitting TRBD1. Germline-derived CDR1 and CDR2 are SGDLS and YYNGEE. V trimming: 5 bases; J trimming: 0 bases; junction bases outside the gene matches: 10. CDR3 size: 17 residues. CDR3 sequence (DNA): TGTGCCAGCAGTGAGACCTGGACAGGTACGAACACCGGGGAGCTGTTTTTT. Residues: CASSETWTGTNTGELFF.

This clone was detected a few times. V is TRBV18 and J is TRBJ2-7, with D perhaps TRBD1 (5 bases). The CDR3 length is 11 residues. V shed 6 bases and J shed 3 bases, with 6 bases lying between them. The V gene's germline CDR1 is KGHSH and CDR2 LQKENI. The CDR3 nucleotides are TGTGCCAGCTCCGACAGCTACGAGCAGTACTTC. Amino acids: CASSDSYEQYF.

This clone has only a few counts. The gene calls are TRBV7-2 and TRBJ2-5, with D tentatively TRBD2 (6 bases). Germline V gene sequence: CDR1 SGHTA, CDR2 FQGNSA. The V end was cut by 2 bases, the J end by 7 bases, with 11 bases between. CDR3 length equals 13 residues. CDR3 residues: CASSLSSVGTQYF. As DNA, the CDR3 is TGTGCCAGCAGCTTATCTAGCGTCGGGACCCAGTACTTC. Full variable domain (missing parts from reference TRBV7-2 and TRBJ2-5): GAGVSQSPSNKVTEKGKDVELRCDPISGHTALYWYRQSLGQGLEFLIYFQGNSAPDKSGLPSDRFSAERTGGSVSTLTIQRTQQEDSAVYLCASSLSSVGTQYFGPGTRLLVL.

This clone occurred a few times. The J gene is TRBJ2-2, the V gene TRBV7-8; 7 bases agree with TRBD1. Germline CDR1 SGHVS, CDR2 FQNEAQ. The CDR3 is made up of 14 amino acids. Germline trimming cut 5 bases from V and 3 bases from J; bases unmatched to any gene: 3. As DNA, the CDR3 is TGTGCCAGCAGCATAGACAGGGACACCGGGGAGCTGTTTTTT. This sequence encodes CASSIDRDTGELFF.

A few counts support this clone. The V gene is TRBV30, the J gene TRBJ1-2; D may be TRBD1 (6 bases). Trimming stripped 3 bases from V and 11 bases from J, with 16 bases between. This CDR3 spans 12 amino acids. Germline CDR1 reads GTSNPN; CDR2 reads SVGIG (reference sequence). This CDR3 reads CAWSRTTGRYTF. CDR3 bases: TGTGCCTGGAGCCGAACGACAGGCCGTTACACCTTC.

This clone was detected only a few times. The V call is TRBV4-3, the J call TRBJ2-3, with 7 bases fitting TRBD2. After removal of 1 base from V and 4 bases from J, the junction contained 5 bases not matched to a gene. The germline CDR1 and CDR2 sequences are LGHNA and YSLEER. CDR3 length: 15 amino acids. DNA for the CDR3: TGCGCCAGCAGCCAAGGGACTAGAGAGGCAGATACGCAGTATTTT. Amino acids: CASSQGTREADTQYF.

V gene TRBV2 combines with J gene TRBJ2-1; possible D gene TRBD2, 6 bases. Germline V CDR1 and CDR2: SNHLY, FYNNEI. V was trimmed by 4 bases and J by 0 bases, leaving 10 bases between them. The CDR3 has 15 residues. CDR3 nucleotide sequence: TGTGCCAGCAGTGGGGCGGGGAGCTCCTACAATGAGCAGTTCTTC. It encodes CASSGAGSSYNEQFF.

The sample holds a few counts of this clone. The DNA for the CDR3 is TGTGCCAGGGATAGGTTCTCTGGGGCCAACGTCCTGACTTTC. Protein sequence: CARDRFSGANVLTF. The rearrangement links TRBV2 to TRBJ2-6; D gene uncertain. V was trimmed by 9 bases and J by 0 bases, leaving 9 bases between them. Per the germline V gene, CDR1 is SNHLY and CDR2 is FYNNEI. This CDR3 has 14 residues. The full variable domain, its missing parts supplied by reference TRBV2 and TRBJ2-6, is EPEVTQTPSHQVTQMGQEVILRCVPISNHLYFYWYRQILGQKVEFLVSFYNNEISEKSEIFDDQFSVERPDGSNFTLKIRSTKLEDSAMYFCARDRFSGANVLTFGAGSRLTVL.

This clone was observed a handful of times. J is TRBJ2-2 and V is TRBV5-1; D is uncertain. Looked up from germline, CDR1 is SGHRS and CDR2 is YFSETQ. Trimming pared 0 bases from V and 2 bases from J, leaving 11 bases between. There are 16 residues in the CDR3. The CDR3 loop is CASSLGLNTNTGELFF. CDR3 nucleotide sequence: TGCGCCAGCAGCTTGGGGCTAAACACTAACACCGGGGAGCTGTTTTTT.

This clone appeared many times. Different DNA sequences within this sample yield the same CDR3. The chain recombines TRBV15 with TRBJ2-1, with 10 bases identical to TRBD2. This CDR3 has 16 amino acids. CDR1 LNHNV and CDR2 YYDKDF come from the germline V gene (reference sequence). V gave up 5 bases and J gave up 5 bases; unmatched junction bases: 9. The CDR3 sequence is CATSGGLADLNNEQFF. The CDR3 nucleotides read TGTGCCACCAGCGGAGGACTAGCGGATCTTAACAATGAGCAGTTCTTC.

The J gene is TRBJ1-2, the V gene TRBV18; D call uncertain. CDR1 is KGHSH, CDR2 LQKENI, per germline. CDR3 size: 13 residues. V lost 3 bases and J 6 bases, leaving 11 bases between the germline ends. The CDR3 is CASSPEVENGYTF. DNA for the CDR3: TGTGCCAGCTCACCCGAGGTGGAGAATGGCTACACCTTC.

There are a few counts of this clone. V is TRBV4-3 and J is TRBJ2-1; D remains ambiguous. The CDR3 contains 11 residues. Trimming cost V 4 bases and J 10 bases, with 8 bases left between them. Germline CDR1 is LGHNA and CDR2 is YSLEER. CDR3 residues: CASSLDTEQFF. CDR3 in DNA: TGCGCCAGCAGCCTAGACACCGAGCAGTTCTTC.

On this clone itself: This same CDR3 is encoded by further DNA sequences in the sample. CDR3 DNA: TGTGCCAGCAGCCCTGTTTCCTACGAGCAGTACTTC. Its translation is CASSPVSYEQYF. This chain uses TRBV6-6 with TRBJ2-7; D uncertain. The CDR3 is 12 amino acids. V was pared by 6 bases and J by 1 base, with 7 bases between. The germline V gene encodes CDR1 MNHNY and CDR2 SVGAGI (reference sequence).

The chain joins TRBV30 to TRBJ1-2; D is uncertain. V was pared by 6 bases and J by 0 bases, with 11 bases between. CDR1 is GTSNPN, CDR2 SVGIG, per germline (reference sequence). CDR3 length equals 13 residues. The CDR3: CACSPSSNYGYTF. Here the CDR3 DNA reads TGTGCCTGCAGTCCCTCTTCTAACTATGGCTACACCTTC.

This clone was observed a single time. This chain connects TRBV11-2 to TRBJ1-1; the match to TRBD1 covers 7 bases. The CDR3 consists of 11 residues. V lost 7 bases and J lost 9; bases outside the gene matches: 5. Germline CDR1 and CDR2: SGHAT and FQNNGV. The CDR3 here is CASTDRAQAFF. For the CDR3, the DNA is TGTGCCAGCACCGACAGGGCACAAGCTTTCTTT.

This clone was detected a few times. In the same sample, other DNA sequences code for this CDR3. This chain links TRBV2 with TRBJ2-1; 7 bases line up with TRBD1. The CDR3 length is 13 residues. V shed 5 bases, J shed 3 bases, and the junction held 1 base outside the gene matches. In germline, CDR1 is SNHLY, CDR2 FYNNEI. CDR3 loop: CASSWTGYNEQFF. CDR3 bases: TGTGCCAGCAGTTGGACAGGCTACAATGAGCAGTTCTTC.

This clone was counted a few times. V and J are TRBV4-3 and TRBJ2-3; D ambiguous. V lost 1 base, J lost 5 bases, and 7 bases lay in between. Germline V lookup: CDR1 LGHNA, CDR2 YSLEER. The CDR3 is 13 amino acids. The CDR3 bases are TGCGCCAGCAGCCAAGCTCCGGGAGATACGCAGTATTTT. Its protein product is CASSQAPGDTQYF.

A few counts support this clone. The gene calls are TRBV27 and TRBJ2-5; D possibly corresponds to TRBD1 (6 bases). V was shortened by 7 bases and J by 3 bases, with 18 bases between the two germline ends. Germline V lookup: CDR1 MNHEY, CDR2 SMNVEV (reference sequence). CDR3 size: 15 residues. The CDR3 DNA follows: TGTGCCAGCAACCTTGGACAGCATAGAAAAGAGACCCAGTACTTC. Encoded protein: CASNLGQHRKETQYF.

The chain employs TRBV7-7 and TRBJ2-5; tentatively, D is TRBD1 or TRBD2 (5 bases each). The V gene's germline CDR1 is SSHAT and CDR2 FNYEAQ (reference sequence). Trimming shortened V by 1 base and J by 5 bases, and 11 bases separated the two germline ends. The CDR3 length is 14 residues. In DNA, the CDR3 is TGTGCCAGCAGCTTAGGACCGGGGCGGGAGACCCAGTACTTC. Translating it yields CASSLGPGRETQYF.

In nucleotides, the CDR3 is TGTGCCAGCAGTTACTCGATCGGTTCCTACAATGAGCAGTTCTTC. Its translation: CASSYSIGSYNEQFF. The V gene is TRBV6-5, the J gene TRBJ2-1; no firm D call. Looked up from germline, CDR1 is MNHEY and CDR2 is SVGAGI. The V end lost 0 bases, the J end lost 1 base, and 7 bases lay between the germline ends. The CDR3 is made up of 15 amino acids.

The chain carries TRBV7-2 and TRBJ2-3; D ambiguous. Germline CDR1 reads SGHTA; CDR2 reads FQGNSA. V gave up 7 bases and J gave up 2 bases, with 13 bases separating them. The CDR3 has 14 residues. This chain's CDR3 is CASKPPYPTDTQYF. The CDR3 nucleotides are TGTGCCAGCAAGCCCCCCTACCCCACAGATACGCAGTATTTT.

This clone has only a few counts. The chain has TRBV6-5 and TRBJ2-7; TRBD1 aligns across 9 bases. This CDR3 comprises 14 residues. The ends lost 5 bases at V and 4 bases at J; junction bases unmatched: 6. CDR1 MNHEY and CDR2 SVGAGI come from the germline V gene. CDR3 residues: CASSAQGALYEQYF. The CDR3 nucleotides read TGTGCCAGCAGTGCACAGGGGGCGTTGTACGAGCAGTACTTC.

The V and J genes are TRBV29-1 and TRBJ2-5; D unresolved. Germline CDR1 and CDR2: SQVTM and ANQGSEA. There are 12 residues in the CDR3. V was pared by 4 bases and J by 4 bases, with 10 bases between. For the CDR3, the DNA is TGCAGCGTTGCACAGTCAGGAGAGACCCAGTACTTC. This translates into CSVAQSGETQYF.

The V gene is TRBV2, the J gene TRBJ1-6; a weak D match, TRBD1 (5 bases). The germline V gene has CDR1 SNHLY and CDR2 FYNNEI. The V end lost 10 bases, the J end lost 14 bases, and 24 bases lay between the germline ends. This CDR3 contains 14 residues. CDR3 DNA sequence: TGTGCCACCCGATTGATGGGGGTACTCTGGACCCTCCACTTT. Amino acid sequence: CATRLMGVLWTLHF.

The J gene is TRBJ2-5, the V gene TRBV2; the D is unclear. The length of the CDR3 is 11 residues. V shed 2 bases and J shed 5 bases, with 3 bases lying between them. The V gene's germline CDR1 is SNHLY and CDR2 FYNNEI. The CDR3 is CASSENETQYF. The CDR3 bases are TGTGCCAGCAGTGAAAATGAGACCCAGTACTTC. Looking up the rest from reference TRBV2 and TRBJ2-5 gives the full variable domain: EPEVTQTPSHQVTQMGQEVILRCVPISNHLYFYWYRQILGQKVEFLVSFYNNEISEKSEIFDDQFSVERPDGSNFTLKIRSTKLEDSAMYFCASSENETQYFGPGTRLLVL.